Listed below are T cell receptor beta chains from one sample, sequenced in a study of OX40 agonist ivuxolimab in advanced cancers. Method: immunoSEQ multiplex PCR; TCRdb's copy keeps in-frame clones and lacks some. The sample has around 80,000 clones, over 70% seen once; the top ten hold about 0.5%. The sequences come from CD4+ or CD8+ T cells sorted from blood, collected in a trial of the OX40 agonist ivuxolimab. The receptors originated from an adult with an advanced solid tumor such as melanoma, head and neck, liver or kidney cancer. Each CDR3 is given with its conserved first and last residue. Fields, in order: clone size, J gene, D gene, V gene, CDR3 DNA, CDR3 protein. The D gene is left open where the match is weak. For some rows the clone size is stated as once, few or many, or as a class when expanded; others skip it.

clone size: NA
J gene: TRBJ2-3
D gene: TRBD1
V gene: TRBV5-1
CDR3 DNA: TGCGCCAGCAGCTTGGAGGGACAGGTCACAGATACGCAGTATTTT
CDR3 protein: CASSLEGQVTDTQYF

clone size: NA
J gene: TRBJ1-1
D gene: NA
V gene: TRBV5-1
CDR3 DNA: TGCGCCAGCAGCTTGAGCGGCAGGGGCTACACTGAAGCTTTCTTT
CDR3 protein: CASSLSGRGYTEAFF

clone size: NA
J gene: TRBJ1-5
D gene: NA
V gene: TRBV6-5
CDR3 DNA: TGTGCCAGCCGCCAGGCCTTGCCGAATCAGCCCCAGCATTTT
CDR3 protein: CASRQALPNQPQHF

clone size: NA
J gene: TRBJ2-5
D gene: NA
V gene: TRBV5-1
CDR3 DNA: TGCGCCAGCAGTAAGGCTCTTTTTGAAAGTCAAGAGACCCAGTACTTC
CDR3 protein: CASSKALFESQETQYF

clone size: NA
J gene: TRBJ1-2
D gene: NA
V gene: TRBV5-1
CDR3 DNA: TGCGCCAGCTCGTCCCAGGGTGCAGGGGGCTACACCTTC
CDR3 protein: CASSSQGAGGYTF

clone size: NA
J gene: TRBJ2-1
D gene: NA
V gene: TRBV19
CDR3 DNA: TGTGCCAGTAGTCCCAGATGGGGGAATAACAATGAGCAGTTCTTC
CDR3 protein: CASSPRWGNNNEQFF

clone size: few
J gene: TRBJ1-2
D gene: NA
V gene: TRBV19
CDR3 DNA: TGTGCCAGTAGTTCTGGGCCGGGGGGCGATGTCTATGGCTACACCTTC
CDR3 protein: CASSSGPGGDVYGYTF

clone size: NA
J gene: TRBJ2-7
D gene: TRBD1
V gene: TRBV5-3
CDR3 DNA: TGTGCCAGAAGCTCTGACAGGGCGTCCTACGAGCAGTACTTC
CDR3 protein: CARSSDRASYEQYF

clone size: NA
J gene: TRBJ1-1
D gene: NA
V gene: TRBV2
CDR3 DNA: TGTGCCAGCAGTGAATACGGGGACACTGAAGCTTTCTTT
CDR3 protein: CASSEYGDTEAFF

clone size: NA
J gene: TRBJ2-5
D gene: NA
V gene: TRBV11-2
CDR3 DNA: TGTGCCAGCAGCTTACAAACAACAGGGTATGCGGGCCAAGAGACCCAGTACTTC
CDR3 protein: CASSLQTTGYAGQETQYF

clone size: NA
J gene: TRBJ2-1
D gene: NA
V gene: TRBV19
CDR3 DNA: TGTGCCAGTAGTATCTCGCGGAGCTCCTACAATGAGCAGTTCTTC
CDR3 protein: CASSISRSSYNEQFF

clone size: NA
J gene: TRBJ2-6
D gene: NA
V gene: TRBV6-6
CDR3 DNA: TGTGCCAGCAGTACCGAGTTGGGGGGGGCCAACGTCCTGACTTTC
CDR3 protein: CASSTELGGANVLTF

clone size: once
J gene: TRBJ1-6
D gene: TRBD1
V gene: TRBV19
CDR3 DNA: TGTGCCAGTAGTCCGGGACAGAATAATTCACCCCTCCACTTT
CDR3 protein: CASSPGQNNSPLHF

clone size: NA
J gene: TRBJ2-2
D gene: TRBD2
V gene: TRBV29-1
CDR3 DNA: TGCAGCGTTGTGGGGGGGTCTAAGGGGACCGGGGAGCTGTTTTTT
CDR3 protein: CSVVGGSKGTGELFF

clone size: NA
J gene: TRBJ2-7
D gene: NA
V gene: TRBV7-9
CDR3 DNA: TGTGCCAGCAGTCCACCTGGATCAGCAAGCAGCTCCTACGAGCAGTACTTC
CDR3 protein: CASSPPGSASSSYEQYF

clone size: NA
J gene: TRBJ1-1
D gene: TRBD1
V gene: TRBV9
CDR3 DNA: TGTGCCAGCAGCGTAGGACAGGGGAACACTGAAGCTTTCTTT
CDR3 protein: CASSVGQGNTEAFF

clone size: few
J gene: TRBJ2-1
D gene: NA
V gene: TRBV19
CDR3 DNA: TGTGCCAGTAGTACAAGCCTTAGGACATCCCTCTACAATGAGCAGTTCTTC
CDR3 protein: CASSTSLRTSLYNEQFF

clone size: NA
J gene: TRBJ2-3
D gene: TRBD2
V gene: TRBV7-9
CDR3 DNA: TGTGCCAGCAGCTCCCAGGGCGGGAGGGTCCTCGGAGATACGCAGTATTTT
CDR3 protein: CASSSQGGRVLGDTQYF

clone size: NA
J gene: TRBJ1-2
D gene: NA
V gene: TRBV27
CDR3 DNA: TGTGCCACTTCCGGGGGCAGGCCAGGAGGCTACACCTTC
CDR3 protein: CATSGGRPGGYTF

clone size: NA
J gene: TRBJ2-7
D gene: NA
V gene: TRBV7-9
CDR3 DNA: TGTGCCAGCAGCCTAACAGGGTCCACCGAGCAGTACTTC
CDR3 protein: CASSLTGSTEQYF

clone size: NA
J gene: TRBJ1-6
D gene: NA
V gene: TRBV6-6
CDR3 DNA: TGTGCCAGCAGTTACGGGGCGGGTAGAGTTAATTCACCCCTCCACTTT
CDR3 protein: CASSYGAGRVNSPLHF

clone size: NA
J gene: TRBJ1-2
D gene: NA
V gene: TRBV7-8
CDR3 DNA: TGTGCCAGCAGCTTAGAGAGCAGGCGGAGATCGGGCGATGGCTACACCTTC
CDR3 protein: CASSLESRRRSGDGYTF

clone size: NA
J gene: TRBJ1-5
D gene: TRBD1
V gene: TRBV28
CDR3 DNA: TGTGCCAGCAGCAAGGACAGGGGAGTGAATCAGCCCCAGCATTTT
CDR3 protein: CASSKDRGVNQPQHF

clone size: NA
J gene: TRBJ1-4
D gene: TRBD1
V gene: TRBV25-1
CDR3 DNA: TGTGCCAGCAGCGACAGGGGCGAATGGGAAAAACTGTTTTTT
CDR3 protein: CASSDRGEWEKLFF

clone size: NA
J gene: TRBJ2-7
D gene: TRBD2
V gene: TRBV15
CDR3 DNA: TGTGCCACCAGCAGAGATTACGGTCTAGCGGGAGGCGAGCAGTACTTC
CDR3 protein: CATSRDYGLAGGEQYF

clone size: NA
J gene: TRBJ2-1
D gene: NA
V gene: TRBV11-2
CDR3 DNA: TGTGCCAGCAGCTTAGCTGGAGCGTACAATGAGCAGTTCTTC
CDR3 protein: CASSLAGAYNEQFF

clone size: once
J gene: TRBJ2-2
D gene: NA
V gene: TRBV19
CDR3 DNA: TGTGCCAGTAGTATACAGGGTCACGGCGGGGAGCTGTTTTTT
CDR3 protein: CASSIQGHGGELFF

clone size: NA
J gene: TRBJ1-4
D gene: NA
V gene: TRBV6-1
CDR3 DNA: TGTGCCACCGAACAGGGATCGGTGGGCGAAAAACTGTTTTTT
CDR3 protein: CATEQGSVGEKLFF

clone size: NA
J gene: TRBJ1-5
D gene: NA
V gene: TRBV28
CDR3 DNA: TGTGCCAGCAGCTCCCCGGCGGGTATTAGCAATCAGCCCCAGCATTTT
CDR3 protein: CASSSPAGISNQPQHF